The source of this T cell receptor (beta chain) is a study of blood T cell repertoires in COVID-19. The wider study: Material from acute and convalescent COVID-19 was sourced from the United States, Italy and Spain. T cells, B-cell-depleted T cells, or PBMCs supplied cDNA or gDNA.

Original processing methods: Estimated nucleated cell counts came from reference gene primer amplification. Method: immunoSEQ multiplex PCR; TCRdb's copy keeps in-frame clones and lacks some. V and J calls and clone size are given by that table; D and trimming were obtained from the DNA. The sample holds some 150,000 clones, 75% to 90% seen once. V lost 2 bases and J 2 bases, leaving 12 bases between the germline ends. The CDR3 has 15 residues. CDR1 and CDR2 (germline): SNHLY, FYNNEI. V usage is TRBV2 and J usage is TRBJ1-1; D not certain. What was sequenced was peripheral blood. The clonotype was recovered from a woman aged 35 to 49 with acute or convalescent COVID-19. The CDR3: CASSERTDRNTEAFF. Written as DNA, the CDR3 is TGTGCCAGCAGTGAAAGAACAGATAGAAACACTGAAGCTTTCTTT. Filled out from reference TRBV2 and TRBJ1-1, the complete variable domain reads EPEVTQTPSHQVTQMGQEVILRCVPISNHLYFYWYRQILGQKVEFLVSFYNNEISEKSEIFDDQFSVERPDGSNFTLKIRSTKLEDSAMYFCASSERTDRNTEAFFGQGTRLTVV.